Shown below are 8 T cell receptor beta chains from a single sample sequenced in a study of cytomegalovirus exposure and HLA in healthy donors. The PCR employed 60 Vbeta primers together with 13 Jbeta primers. This table comes from immunoSEQ multiplex PCR, and its TCRdb copy is limited to in-frame clones, with some not included. This repertoire shows 100,000 or so clones, 70% to 80% found once; its top ten account for just over 2%. Source material: PBMCs. The receptor source for this set is a human donor in good health.

This clone has just a few counts. V is TRBV27 and J is TRBJ2-7; the D gene is possibly TRBD1 (6 bases). V dropped 11 bases and J dropped 2 bases, with 19 bases sitting between them. Germline CDR1 is MNHEY and CDR2 is SMNVEV (reference sequence). CDR3 size: 14 residues. The CDR3 region has the DNA TGTGCCGCCCACAGGGAAGCCTCCACCTACGAGCAGTACTTC. This translates into CAAHREASTYEQYF.

Only a few counts were recorded for this clone. The chain joins TRBV4-2 to TRBJ1-2; 8 bases match TRBD1. Trimming removed 4 bases from V and 4 bases from J; junction bases left unmatched: 8. Germline CDR1 is LGHNA and CDR2 is YNFKEQ. The CDR3 runs to 15 residues. The CDR3 loop reads CASSRSTGESYGYTF. In DNA, the CDR3 is TGTGCCAGCAGCCGATCGACAGGGGAAAGCTATGGCTACACCTTC.

This clone was seen a handful of times. The chain uses TRBV5-1 and TRBJ2-5, with 9 bases fitting TRBD2. Trimming at V came to 4 bases and at J to 5 bases, leaving 6 bases not matched to a gene. Germline assignment: CDR1 SGHRS and CDR2 YFSETQ. There are 14 residues in the CDR3. The DNA of the CDR3 is TGCGCCAGCAGCCTAGGGACTAGCATGGAGACCCAGTACTTC. Translation: CASSLGTSMETQYF.

This clone was counted between two and nine times. The chain employs TRBV5-4 and TRBJ1-3, with 7 nucleotides matching TRBD1. With 4 bases clipped from V and 1 base from J, the junction kept 5 bases outside the gene matches. This CDR3 contains 15 residues. The germline CDR1 and CDR2 sequences are SGHNT and YYREEE (reference sequence). The CDR3 is CASSGDRVSGNTIYF. CDR3 bases: TGTGCCAGCAGCGGCGACAGGGTTTCTGGAAACACCATATATTTT.

This clone was observed once. The chain employs TRBV29-1 and TRBJ2-1, with D possibly being TRBD2 (7 bases). Germline values: CDR1 SQVTM, CDR2 ANQGSEA. CDR3 length: 15 amino acids. With 3 bases removed from V and 4 bases from J, the gap between germline ends came to 16 bases. CDR3 in amino acids: CSVEAEGGGYNEQFF. In DNA, the CDR3 is TGCAGCGTTGAGGCCGAGGGAGGGGGGTACAATGAGCAGTTCTTC.

The chain carries TRBV5-1 and TRBJ1-4; no reliable D call. Germline V lookup: CDR1 SGHRS, CDR2 YFSETQ. Between the trimmed V and J ends, which lost 2 bases and 8 bases, there was a span of 10 bases. The CDR3 is 13 residues long. The CDR3 region is CASSLIPGEKLFF. The CDR3 DNA sequence: TGCGCCAGCAGCTTAATACCGGGGGAAAAACTGTTTTTT. The full variable domain, in which reference TRBV5-1 and TRBJ1-4 provide the parts outside the CDR3, is KAGVTQTPRYLIKTRGQQVTLSCSPISGHRSVSWYQQTPGQGLQFLFEYFSETQRNKGNFPGRFSGRQFSNSRSEMNVSTLELGDSALYLCASSLIPGEKLFFGSGTQLSVL.

The rearrangement joins TRBV2 to TRBJ2-7; TRBD1 agrees at 9 bases. The V gene's germline CDR1 is SNHLY and CDR2 FYNNEI. CDR3 size: 14 residues. The trim removed 4 bases at V and 3 bases at J, leaving 4 bases unmatched. This CDR3 is CASSVDRGYYEQYF. The CDR3 coding sequence is TGTGCCAGCAGTGTTGACAGGGGGTACTACGAGCAGTACTTC.

The V gene is TRBV6-1, the J gene TRBJ1-3, with 8 nucleotides matching TRBD1. V shed 6 bases, J shed 2 bases, and the junction held 3 bases outside the gene matches. Germline V gene sequence: CDR1 MNHNS, CDR2 SASEGT. CDR3 length: 14 amino acids. The CDR3 reads CASRMDRAGNTIYF. The CDR3 DNA sequence: TGTGCCAGCAGGATGGACAGGGCTGGAAACACCATATATTTT.